This section outlines one TCR beta chain sequence together with its context. Germline-derived CDR1 and CDR2 are SQVTM and ANQGSEA. There are 16 residues in the CDR3. V shed 0 bases and J 4 bases; nucleotides not matched to a gene: 6. This entry comes from a study of blood T cell repertoires in COVID-19. Study-level information: PBMCs, B-cell-depleted T cells, or T cells provided the cDNA or gDNA that made up the material.

Self-reported history from a screening survey and questionnaire set each donor's cohort. Study processing details: Estimation of nucleated cell counts was performed using reference gene primer amplification. Produced via immunoSEQ multiplex PCR; TCRdb's table is partial and in-frame only. The V and J calls and clone size are taken from that table; D and trimming were inferred from the DNA. Of 280,000 or so clones in the sample, around 90% were seen once. Input material: PBMCs or T cells enriched from blood (not recorded which). The chain recombines TRBV29-1 with TRBJ2-5; TRBD1 matches at 12 bases. The source of this sequence is a young woman with acute COVID-19. The CDR3 is CSVEERDRGRGETQYF. The CDR3 coding sequence is TGCAGCGTTGAAGAACGGGACAGGGGGCGAGGAGAGACCCAGTACTTC.